What follows is one TCR beta chain and its context. Its target is unknown. Peripheral blood samples of 9 to 10 milliliters were drawn from each donor. This sample is part of a study of blood T cells in healthy people across ages. The second PCR ran about 6 to 12 cycles with a sample-barcoded 5' primer and J-beta primers. A single record per CDR3 protein comes from TCRdb applying MiXCR to the 5' RACE reads. The table lists approximately 1.5 million distinct CDR3 sequences, 34% of them singletons. Whole-study results and caveats: Estimated diversity that came from one million T cells was considered an underestimate.

This TCR was sampled from a woman aged 30 to 39 in good health. The source material was blood.

The CDR3: CASSLGVVGGPNNEQFF. The CDR3 DNA reads as TGTGCCAGCAGCTTAGGGGTAGTCGGGGGGCCAAACAATGAGCAGTTCTTC. The chain employs TRBV7-9 and TRBJ2-1; a weak D match, TRBD2 (7 bases). The CDR3 totals 17 residues. Germline V gene lookup returns CDR1 SEHNR and CDR2 FQNEAQ (reference sequence). V was clipped by 1 base and J by 5 bases, with 18 bases between them.